These 7 T cell receptor beta chains originate from one sample sequenced in a study of neurological immune-mediated disorders. TCRdb re-called the 5' RACE reads through MiXCR, storing one row per CDR3 protein. Of tens of thousands of distinct CDR3 sequences in the sample, about 5% are singletons; the top ten hold around 6%. The sequenced sample consisted of PBMCs. The source of these receptors is a human donor with multiple sclerosis. The donor label of this sample is uncertain.

There are a few counts of this clonotype. The chain carries TRBV20-1 and TRBJ2-7; 9 bases align to TRBD1. Germline CDR1 and CDR2: DFQATT and SNEGSKA (reference sequence). The CDR3 runs to 13 residues. The J segment lost 2 bases and the V segment lost 4 bases, leaving 3 bases of the junction unmatched. CDR3 nucleotide sequence: TGCAGTGCTATGGGACAGGGCCCCTACGAGCAGTACTTC. Its translation is CSAMGQGPYEQYF.

This clonotype occurred many times. This chain uses TRBV5-1 with TRBJ2-7; perhaps TRBD2 as D (5 bases). This CDR3 is 13 amino acids long. V lost 2 bases, J lost 3 bases, and 9 bases lay in between. Germline V gives CDR1 SGHRS, CDR2 YFSETQ. CDR3 region: CASSLKGDYEQYF. In DNA, the CDR3 is TGCGCCAGCAGCTTAAAGGGAGACTACGAGCAGTACTTC.

The sample holds many counts of this clonotype. The V call is TRBV20-1, the J call TRBJ2-7, with TRBD1 matching over 10 bases. The CDR3 is made up of 12 amino acids. The germline CDR1 and CDR2 sequences are DFQATT and SNEGSKA (reference sequence). Unmatched junction bases numbered 5, after V lost 5 bases and J lost 7 bases. The CDR3 loop reads CSADRGRREQYF. In nucleotides, the CDR3 is TGCAGTGCTGACAGGGGGCGACGAGAGCAGTACTTC.

This clonotype was seen many times. The CDR3 reads CASSPGLRQGSNQPQHF. The DNA of the CDR3 is TGCGCCAGCAGCCCGGGGCTCAGACAGGGGAGCAATCAGCCCCAGCATTTT. This rearrangement joins TRBV4-1 to TRBJ1-5; TRBD1 matches 8 bases. Germline V gives CDR1 MGHRA, CDR2 YSYEKL. This CDR3 is 17 amino acids long. The trim removed 4 bases at V and 1 base at J, leaving 9 bases unmatched.

The V and J genes are TRBV7-8 and TRBJ2-3, with D possibly being TRBD2 (5 bases). V lost 7 bases and J 4 bases, leaving 18 bases between the germline ends. Germline-derived CDR1 and CDR2 are SGHVS and FQNEAQ. The CDR3 covers 15 residues. The CDR3 DNA follows: TGTGCCAGCAACCCGGAAGACCGAGGGCCAGATACGCAGTATTTT. Amino acid sequence: CASNPEDRGPDTQYF.

This clonotype was counted ten times or more. J is TRBJ1-4 and V is TRBV6-6; D remains ambiguous. Germline V gene lookup returns CDR1 MNHNY and CDR2 SVGAGI (reference sequence). The CDR3 length is 11 residues. With 8 bases removed from V and 8 bases from J, the gap between germline ends came to 9 bases. CDR3 protein: CASAPGEKLFF. The CDR3 nucleotides are TGTGCCAGCGCCCCAGGAGAAAAACTGTTTTTT.

At least ten counts were recorded for this clonotype. The chain has TRBV5-1 and TRBJ1-4; 7 bases are a match to TRBD1. The CDR3 has 15 residues. Trimming took 4 bases from V and 7 from J; bases not matched to a gene: 10. Germline V gene sequence: CDR1 SGHRS, CDR2 YFSETQ. CDR3 DNA: TGCGCCAGCAGCCCCCTACAGGGGAGGCGTGAAAAACTGTTTTTT. Residues: CASSPLQGRREKLFF.